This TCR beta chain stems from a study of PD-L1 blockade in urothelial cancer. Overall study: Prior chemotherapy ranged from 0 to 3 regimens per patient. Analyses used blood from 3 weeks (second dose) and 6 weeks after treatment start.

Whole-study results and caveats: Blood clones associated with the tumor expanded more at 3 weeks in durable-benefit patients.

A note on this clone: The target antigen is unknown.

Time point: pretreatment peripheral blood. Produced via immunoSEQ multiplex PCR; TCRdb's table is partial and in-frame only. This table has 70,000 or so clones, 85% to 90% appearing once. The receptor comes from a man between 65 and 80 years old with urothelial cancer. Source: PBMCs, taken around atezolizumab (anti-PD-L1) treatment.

DNA of the CDR3: TGCGCCAGCAGCCCCTATTTCGGTCTTAGCACAGATACGCAGTATTTT. It specifies CASSPYFGLSTDTQYF. The chain is built from TRBV5-1 and TRBJ2-3; D unresolved. The CDR3 length is 16 residues. The germline V and J ends were trimmed by 4 bases and 0 bases, with 15 bases remaining between them. CDR1 SGHRS and CDR2 YFSETQ come from the germline V gene.